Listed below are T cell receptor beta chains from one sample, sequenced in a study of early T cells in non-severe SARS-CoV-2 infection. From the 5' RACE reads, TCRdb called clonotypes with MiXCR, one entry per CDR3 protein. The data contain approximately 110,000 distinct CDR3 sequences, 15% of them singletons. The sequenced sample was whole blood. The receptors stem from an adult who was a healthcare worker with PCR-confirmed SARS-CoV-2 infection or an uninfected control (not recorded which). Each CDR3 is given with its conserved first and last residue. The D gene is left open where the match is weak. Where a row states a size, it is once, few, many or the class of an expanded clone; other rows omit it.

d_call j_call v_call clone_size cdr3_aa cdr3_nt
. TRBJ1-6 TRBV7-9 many CASSLDQGNSPLHF TGTGCCAGCAGCTTGGACCAGGGGAATTCACCCCTCCACTTT
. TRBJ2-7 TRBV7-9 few CASRLGHAGAYEQYF TGTGCCAGCAGATTAGGCCACGCGGGTGCCTACGAGCAGTACTTC
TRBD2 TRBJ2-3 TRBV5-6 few CASSLRVGGPDTQYF TGTGCCAGCAGCTTGCGGGTGGGAGGGCCAGATACGCAGTATTTT
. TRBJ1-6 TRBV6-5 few CASSYAPMGGSPLHF TGTGCCAGCAGTTACGCACCCATGGGCGGTTCACCCCTCCACTTT
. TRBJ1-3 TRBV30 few CGRAGGSGNTIYF TGTGGCCGGGCCGGGGGCTCTGGAAACACCATATATTTT
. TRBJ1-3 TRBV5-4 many CASSPGGGSGNTIYF TGTGCCAGCAGCCCGGGGGGTGGCTCTGGAAACACCATATATTTT
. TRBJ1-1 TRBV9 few CASSASGQTGYTEAFF TGTGCCAGCAGCGCGTCAGGCCAAACGGGGTACACTGAAGCTTTCTTT
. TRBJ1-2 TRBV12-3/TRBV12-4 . CASRASGDYSNYGYTF TGTGCCAGCAGAGCCTCAGGGGACTATTCGAACTATGGCTACACCTTC
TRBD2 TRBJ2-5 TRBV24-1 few CATSDSGRGRETQYF TGTGCCACCAGTGATTCCGGGAGGGGAAGAGAGACCCAGTACTTC
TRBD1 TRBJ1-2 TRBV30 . CAWNTGQGAYGYTF TGTGCCTGGAACACGGGACAGGGAGCCTATGGCTACACCTTC
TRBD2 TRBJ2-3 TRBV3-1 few CASSQDLAGGPSDTQYF TGTGCCAGCAGCCAGGATCTAGCGGGGGGGCCATCAGATACGCAGTATTTT
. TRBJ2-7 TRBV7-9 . CASSLEVGGEQYF TGTGCCAGCAGCTTAGAAGTGGGGGGCGAGCAGTACTTC
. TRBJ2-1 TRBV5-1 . CASSLQAAYNEQFF TGCGCCAGCAGCTTGCAGGCAGCCTACAATGAGCAGTTCTTC
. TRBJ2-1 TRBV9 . CASTRGSPYNEQFF TGTGCCAGCACTCGGGGATCCCCCTACAATGAGCAGTTCTTC
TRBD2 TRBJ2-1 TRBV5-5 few CASSSSPSGSSYNEQFF TGTGCCAGCAGCTCGTCCCCTAGCGGAAGCTCCTACAATGAGCAGTTCTTC
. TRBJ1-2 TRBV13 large CASSLGAREEEGYTF TGTGCCAGCAGCTTAGGGGCCAGGGAAGAGGAGGGCTACACCTTC
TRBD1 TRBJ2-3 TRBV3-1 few CASSPHRGASTDTQYF TGTGCCAGCAGCCCCCACAGGGGCGCTAGCACAGATACGCAGTATTTT
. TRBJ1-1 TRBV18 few CASSKGTDTEAFF TGTGCCAGCTCGAAGGGAACCGACACTGAAGCTTTCTTT
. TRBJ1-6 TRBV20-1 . CSAIQEFTYNSPLHF TGCAGTGCTATACAGGAGTTCACCTATAATTCACCCCTCCACTTT
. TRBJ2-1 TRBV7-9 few CASTFTGAPYNEQFF TGTGCCAGCACGTTCACGGGGGCCCCATACAATGAGCAGTTCTTC
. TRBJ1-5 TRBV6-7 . CASSYSNRFNQPQHF TGTGCCAGCAGTTACTCGAACAGGTTCAATCAGCCCCAGCATTTT
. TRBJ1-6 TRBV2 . CASSEMTTESPLHF TGTGCCAGCAGTGAGATGACTACGGAGTCACCCCTCCACTTT
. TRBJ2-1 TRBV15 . CATSLQGEQFF TGTGCCACCAGCCTTCAGGGCGAGCAGTTCTTC
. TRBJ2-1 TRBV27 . CASTAHNRVYEQFF TGTGCCAGCACCGCTCACAACAGGGTATATGAGCAGTTCTTC
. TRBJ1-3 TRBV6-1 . CASSEGYGVLGNTIYF TGTGCCAGCAGTGAAGGGTACGGAGTACTTGGAAACACCATATATTTT
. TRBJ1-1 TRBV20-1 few CSARDEYSTEAFF TGCAGTGCTAGAGATGAATACAGCACTGAAGCTTTCTTT
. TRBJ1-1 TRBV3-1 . CASSQATGNTEAFF TGTGCCAGCAGCCAAGCAACAGGGAACACTGAAGCTTTCTTT
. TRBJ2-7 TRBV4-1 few CASSQAGDLLSF TGCGCCAGCAGCCAAGCGGGGGATCTTCTCTCCTTC
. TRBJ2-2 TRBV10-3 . CAIIRGGELFF TGTGCCATCATCCGGGGCGGGGAGCTGTTTTTT
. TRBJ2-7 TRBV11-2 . CASSLERGYEQYF TGTGCCAGCAGCTTAGAAAGGGGGTACGAGCAGTACTTC
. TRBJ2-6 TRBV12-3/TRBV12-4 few CASTKNQGSGANVLTF TGTGCCAGCACCAAGAATCAGGGGTCGGGGGCCAACGTCCTGACTTTC
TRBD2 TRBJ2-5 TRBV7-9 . CASSASWTSGGQETQYF TGTGCCAGCAGCGCAAGTTGGACTAGCGGGGGACAAGAGACCCAGTACTTC
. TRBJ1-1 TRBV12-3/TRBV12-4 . CASDSRTDTEAFF TGTGCCAGCGACTCACGGACTGACACTGAAGCTTTCTTT
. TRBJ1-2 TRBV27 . CASSLSGNYGYTF TGTGCCAGCAGTTTATCGGGCAACTATGGCTACACCTTC
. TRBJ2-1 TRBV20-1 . CSAPAGAYNEQFF TGCAGTGCCCCCGCAGGGGCCTACAATGAGCAGTTCTTC
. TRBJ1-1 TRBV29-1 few CSVVTRWDTEAFF TGCAGCGTTGTAACCAGGTGGGACACTGAAGCTTTCTTT
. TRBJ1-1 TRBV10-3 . CVTTGGSNTEAFF TGTGTCACAACGGGGGGCTCGAACACTGAAGCTTTCTTT
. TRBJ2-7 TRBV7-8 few CASSLKESQYF TGTGCCAGCAGCTTGAAAGAGTCGCAGTACTTC
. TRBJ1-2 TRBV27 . CASSLSAPALYGYTF TGTGCCAGCAGTTTATCGGCCCCCGCGCTTTATGGCTACACCTTC
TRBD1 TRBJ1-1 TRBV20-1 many CSARDVGQGFYTEAFF TGCAGTGCTAGAGACGTAGGACAGGGGTTCTACACTGAAGCTTTCTTT
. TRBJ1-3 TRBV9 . CASSVVDGNTIYF TGTGCCAGCAGCGTAGTCGATGGAAACACCATATATTTT
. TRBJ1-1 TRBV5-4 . CASSFAEGTEAFF TGTGCCAGCAGCTTTGCAGAGGGGACTGAAGCTTTCTTT
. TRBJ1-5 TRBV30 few CAWSGGGQPQHF TGTGCCTGGAGTGGGGGAGGGCAGCCCCAGCATTTT
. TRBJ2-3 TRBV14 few CASSLSWTRSTDTQYF TGTGCCAGCAGCCTTTCATGGACACGAAGCACAGATACGCAGTATTTT
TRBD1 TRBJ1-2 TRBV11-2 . CASSQGATYGYTF TGTGCCAGCAGCCAGGGGGCTACATACGGCTACACCTTC
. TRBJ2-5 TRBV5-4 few CASRAVGAGETQYF TGTGCCAGCCGAGCCGTCGGGGCGGGGGAGACCCAGTACTTC
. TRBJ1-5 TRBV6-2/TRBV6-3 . CASSYTQGGQPQHF TGTGCCAGCAGTTATACGCAGGGAGGGCAGCCCCAGCATTTT
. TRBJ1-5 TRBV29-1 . CSVRDGTLNQPQHF TGCAGCGTCAGAGATGGCACTTTAAATCAGCCCCAGCATTTT
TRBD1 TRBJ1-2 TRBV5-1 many CASSGGTADYGYTF TGCGCCAGCAGCGGGGGGACAGCGGACTATGGCTACACCTTC
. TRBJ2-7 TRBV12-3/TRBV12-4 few CASSPGTSGYGGLYF TGTGCCAGCAGCCCAGGGACGTCCGGTTATGGCGGGCTGTACTTC
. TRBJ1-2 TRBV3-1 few CASSQVIRGNDGYTF TGTGCCAGCAGCCAAGTTATCAGGGGAAACGATGGCTACACCTTC
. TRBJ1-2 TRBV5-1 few CASSLVGDYGYTF TGCGCCAGCAGCTTGGTTGGGGACTATGGCTACACCTTC
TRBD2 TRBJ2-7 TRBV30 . CAWSPLAGGLEQYF TGTGCCTGGAGCCCGCTAGCGGGGGGGCTCGAGCAGTACTTC
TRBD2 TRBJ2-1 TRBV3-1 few CASSQAGGASYNEQFF TGTGCCAGCAGCCAAGCCGGGGGGGCTTCCTACAATGAGCAGTTCTTC
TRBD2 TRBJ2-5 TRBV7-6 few CASSSRTSGKTQYF TGTGCCAGCAGCTCAAGGACTAGCGGAAAGACCCAGTACTTC
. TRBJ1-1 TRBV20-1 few CSARDPRRDTEAFF TGCAGTGCTAGAGATCCGAGGAGAGACACTGAAGCTTTCTTT
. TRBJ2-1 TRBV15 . CATSRGGPAFPSYNEQFF TGTGCCACCAGCCGAGGGGGACCAGCATTTCCCTCCTACAATGAGCAGTTCTTC
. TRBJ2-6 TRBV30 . CAWRPSGANVLTF TGTGCCTGGAGGCCGTCTGGGGCCAACGTCCTGACTTTC
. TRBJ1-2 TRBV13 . CASSSYSDGYTF TGTGCCAGCAGCTCCTACAGCGATGGCTACACCTTC